This TCR beta chain appears in the sequencing data of a study of beta chain features in type 1 diabetes. Whole-study results and caveats: Type 1 diabetes patients had TCRB CDR3s that were shorter (moderately but significantly so) in all four CD4+ subsets. VDJ junctions from patients with type 1 diabetes contained fewer insertions and more deletions. A definitive answer on HLA type influencing TCRB rearrangement was not reached here.

Details on this clone: Its target is not known.

The whole isolated RNA underwent reverse transcription, so sequencing captured expressed TCRB transcripts. The method was immunoSEQ multiplex PCR; TCRdb's version includes in-frame clones alone and lacks a portion of them. The sample comprises approximately 600,000 clones, around an eighth of which are singletons, and approximately 0.11% rests with the top ten. The sample consisted of naive CD4+ T cells from blood. This TCR came from a man aged 25-45 years with type 1 diabetes.

In DNA, the CDR3 is TGTGCCAGCAACCCCTTCGGGTTGGATGGTCAGCCCCAGCATTTT. Amino acid sequence: CASNPFGLDGQPQHF. The chain links TRBV7-2 to TRBJ1-5; D is unresolved. V was cut by 7 bases and J by 6 bases, with 19 bases left in between. Germline CDR1 is SGHTA and CDR2 is FQGNSA. This CDR3 has 15 amino acids.